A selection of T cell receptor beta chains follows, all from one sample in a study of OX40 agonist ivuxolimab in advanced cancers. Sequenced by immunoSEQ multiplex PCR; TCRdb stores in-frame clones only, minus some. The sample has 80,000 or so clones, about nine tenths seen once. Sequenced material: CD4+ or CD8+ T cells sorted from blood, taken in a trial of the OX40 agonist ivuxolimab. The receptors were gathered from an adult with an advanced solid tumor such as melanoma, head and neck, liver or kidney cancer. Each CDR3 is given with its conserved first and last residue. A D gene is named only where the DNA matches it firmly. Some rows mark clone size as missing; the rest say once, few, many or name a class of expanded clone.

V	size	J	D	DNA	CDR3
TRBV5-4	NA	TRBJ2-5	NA	TGTGCCAGCAGCTATGTCGGCGGGGAGACCCAGTACTTC	CASSYVGGETQYF
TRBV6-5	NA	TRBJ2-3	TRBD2	TGTGCCAGCAGTTGGACTAGCGGGAGGTCAGATACGCAGTATTTT	CASSWTSGRSDTQYF
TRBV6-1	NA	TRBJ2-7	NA	TGTGCCAGCAGTGCCCTTCAAATCGGTAGTGGGGCCTACGAGCAGTACTTC	CASSALQIGSGAYEQYF
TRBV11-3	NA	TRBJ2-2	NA	TGTGCCAGCAGCTGGGACATACTGGGAGGCGGGGAGCTGTTTTTT	CASSWDILGGGELFF
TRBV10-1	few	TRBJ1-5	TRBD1	TGCGCCAGCACCACGCCAGGGGGCTCGAGCAATCAGCCCCAGCATTTT	CASTTPGGSSNQPQHF
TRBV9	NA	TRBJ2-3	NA	TGTGCCAGCAGCGTAGATTCTCAAGATACGCAGTATTTT	CASSVDSQDTQYF
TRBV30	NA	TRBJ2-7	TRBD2	TGTGCCTGGGGGAGGGGCGAGCAGTACTTC	CAWGRGEQYF
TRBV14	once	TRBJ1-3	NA	TGTGCCAGCAGCCAAGCCGGTGCAGATAGAAATGCCATATATTTT	CASSQAGADRNAIYF
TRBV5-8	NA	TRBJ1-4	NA	TGTGCCAGCAGCTTGGGTTCTGGGGCCCCTAATGAAAAACTGTTTTTT	CASSLGSGAPNEKLFF
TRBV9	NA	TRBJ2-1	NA	TGTGCCAGCACTCGGGGAGCACACAATGAGCAGTTCTTC	CASTRGAHNEQFF
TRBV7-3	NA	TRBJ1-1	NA	TGTGCCAGCAGCCCAACCCCGGGGACTGAAGCTTTCTTT	CASSPTPGTEAFF
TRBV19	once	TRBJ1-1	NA	TGTGCCAGTAAAGCGGCGTGGGACACTGAAGCTTTCTTT	CASKAAWDTEAFF
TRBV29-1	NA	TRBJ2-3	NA	TGCAGCTTCCGGGACCACACCACAGATACGCAGTATTTT	CSFRDHTTDTQYF
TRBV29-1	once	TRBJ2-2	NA	TGCAGCGTTGGATCTAGGAACACCGGGGAGCTGTTTTTT	CSVGSRNTGELFF
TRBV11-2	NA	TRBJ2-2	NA	TGTGCCAGCAGCTTACAGGGGATTCCCGGGGAGCTGTTTTTT	CASSLQGIPGELFF
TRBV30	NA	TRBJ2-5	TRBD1	TGTGCCTGGAGTGGAAGACAGGGTTTCCAAGAGACCCAGTACTTC	CAWSGRQGFQETQYF
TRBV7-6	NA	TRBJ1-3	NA	TGTGCCAGCAGCTTAGGGGCAGCTGAAAGTGGAAACACCATATATTTT	CASSLGAAESGNTIYF
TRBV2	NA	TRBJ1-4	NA	TGTGCCAGCAGACGGGGGCTTAATGAAAAACTGTTTTTT	CASRRGLNEKLFF
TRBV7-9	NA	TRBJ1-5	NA	TGTGCCAGCAGCTTAGCGGCAGGGAGCAATCAGCCCCAGCATTTT	CASSLAAGSNQPQHF
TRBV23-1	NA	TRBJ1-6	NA	TGCGCCAGCACCCTAAGGGTGAAGGGGCATTCACCCCTCCACTTT	CASTLRVKGHSPLHF
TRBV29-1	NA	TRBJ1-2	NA	TGCAGCGTTTCCCGGGGTAACTATGGCTACACCTTC	CSVSRGNYGYTF
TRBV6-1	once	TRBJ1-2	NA	TGTGCCAGCAGTGAAACGGGACAAAACTATGGCTACACCTTC	CASSETGQNYGYTF
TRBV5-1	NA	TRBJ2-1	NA	TGCGCCAGCAGCTTGGCCCGGGTGTCTTACAATGAGCAGTTCTTC	CASSLARVSYNEQFF
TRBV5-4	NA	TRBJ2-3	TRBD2	TGTGCCAGCAGCTTACCAGCGGGGGTTAGCACAGATACGCAGTATTTT	CASSLPAGVSTDTQYF
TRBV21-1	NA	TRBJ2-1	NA	TGTGCCAGCAGCAACAAAGGGGACAGGGGTAATGAGCAGTTCTTC	CASSNKGDRGNEQFF
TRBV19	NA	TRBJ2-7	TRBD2	TGTGCCACCCGGGGGCTAGCGGGAGGTGACTACGAGCAGTACTTC	CATRGLAGGDYEQYF
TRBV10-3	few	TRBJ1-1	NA	TGTGCCATCAGTGATCGACATGAAGCTTTCTTT	CAISDRHEAFF
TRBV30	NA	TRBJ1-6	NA	TGTGCCTGGATGGCCGGGTCACCCCTCCACTTT	CAWMAGSPLHF
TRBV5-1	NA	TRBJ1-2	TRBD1	TGCGCCAGCAGCCTGAGGACAGGGATCGATTTTAACTATGGCTACACCTTC	CASSLRTGIDFNYGYTF
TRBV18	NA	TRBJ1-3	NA	TGTGCCAGCTCACCCCGCTCGGACCACTCTGGAAACACCATATATTTT	CASSPRSDHSGNTIYF
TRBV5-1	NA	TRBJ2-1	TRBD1	TGCGCCAGCAGTCCCCCGGGACAGGGGGGGAATGAGCAGTTCTTC	CASSPPGQGGNEQFF
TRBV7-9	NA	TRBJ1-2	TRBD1	TGTGCCAGCAGCTTAGTGGGGACAGGATCTAGTGGCTACACCTTC	CASSLVGTGSSGYTF
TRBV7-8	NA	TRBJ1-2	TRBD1	TGTGCCAGCAGCTTACGAGGACAGGGGGACTATGGCTACACCTTC	CASSLRGQGDYGYTF
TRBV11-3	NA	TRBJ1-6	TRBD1	TGTGCCGGACGAAACAGGGGGCCCTATAATTCACCCCTCCACTTT	CAGRNRGPYNSPLHF
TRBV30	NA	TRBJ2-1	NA	TGTGCCTGGAGTGACATGGGACGGTCGAATGAGCAGTTCTTC	CAWSDMGRSNEQFF
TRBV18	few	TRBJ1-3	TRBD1	TGTGCCAGCTCACTCCGGGACAGGGGTGGAAACTCTGGAAACACCATATATTTT	CASSLRDRGGNSGNTIYF
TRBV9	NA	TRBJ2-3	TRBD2	TGTGCCAGCAGCGTCACTAGCGGAAGTGCCTTTGGAGATACGCAGTATTTT	CASSVTSGSAFGDTQYF
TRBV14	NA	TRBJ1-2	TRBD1	TGTGCCAGCAGCCCCACCGGGACAGGGGGCGCGGGCTACACCTTC	CASSPTGTGGAGYTF
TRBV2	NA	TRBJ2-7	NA	TGTGCCAGCAGATTGAGCCCCGGTACCTACGAGCAGTACTTC	CASRLSPGTYEQYF
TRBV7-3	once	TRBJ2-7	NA	TGTGCCAGCAGCGCGACCGGGCAGACGGGCTCCGAGCAGTACTTC	CASSATGQTGSEQYF
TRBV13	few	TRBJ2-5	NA	TGTGCCAGCAGCGATCGGGGAGAGGGAGAGACCCAGTACTTC	CASSDRGEGETQYF
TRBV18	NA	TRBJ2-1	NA	TGTGCCAGCTCACCACCCCTGACAGGACGATACAATGAGCAGTTCTTC	CASSPPLTGRYNEQFF
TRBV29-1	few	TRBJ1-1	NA	TGCAGCGCTAAGTGGGGTATCACTGAAGCTTTCTTT	CSAKWGITEAFF
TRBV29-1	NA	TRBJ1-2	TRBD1	TGCAGCGTGCTACAGGGGACCAACTATGGCTACACCTTC	CSVLQGTNYGYTF
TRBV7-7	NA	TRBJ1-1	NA	TGTGCTAGCAGCTTATGGTTGAGGCAGGCAGGGGTTATTATCACTGAAGCTTTCTTT	CASSLWLRQAGVIITEAFF